The 20 T cell receptor beta chains below all came from one sample that was sequenced in a study of blood T cell repertoires in COVID-19. Clones were sequenced by immunoSEQ multiplex PCR, and TCRdb holds only the in-frame ones, with some missing. The table has 200,000 to 250,000 clones, approximately 78% seen once. The sequenced sample consisted of peripheral blood. The receptors originated from an older woman with COVID-19, enrolled during active disease.

In DNA form, the CDR3 reads TGTGCCAGCACCTTTGGACTAGCGGCCCACAATGAGCAGTTCTTC. Residues: CASTFGLAAHNEQFF. V usage is TRBV5-4 and J usage is TRBJ2-1, with 10 bases identical to TRBD2. The ends lost 6 bases at V and 5 bases at J; junction bases unmatched: 8. The CDR3 totals 15 residues. Per germline, CDR1 SGHNT and CDR2 YYREEE (reference sequence).

This clone was seen a few times. V gene TRBV30 combines with J gene TRBJ2-3; 7 bases align to TRBD2. Germline V gene data show CDR1 as GTSNPN and CDR2 as SVGIG (reference sequence). The CDR3 runs 14 residues. Germline trimming cut 1 base from V and 1 base from J; bases unmatched to any gene: 2. Here the CDR3 reads CAWSGLAGTDTQYF. CDR3 sequence (DNA): TGTGCCTGGAGTGGACTAGCTGGCACAGATACGCAGTATTTT.

V usage is TRBV12-3 or TRBV12-4 and J usage is TRBJ2-3; 9 bases map to TRBD1. The CDR3 length is 13 residues. V lost 5 bases and J lost 9; bases outside the gene matches: 6. Here the CDR3 DNA reads TGTGCCAGCAGTCCGACCGGGACAGGGACGCAGTATTTT. It is translated as CASSPTGTGTQYF.

V is TRBV7-9 and J is TRBJ2-1; D call uncertain. Germline V gene sequence: CDR1 SEHNR, CDR2 FQNEAQ (reference sequence). The CDR3 has 13 amino acids. The V end was cut by 6 bases, the J end by 3 bases, with 9 bases between. The CDR3 loop reads CASSQTDYNEQFF. The CDR3 DNA reads TGTGCCAGCAGTCAAACTGACTACAATGAGCAGTTCTTC.

The V and J genes are TRBV5-4 and TRBJ2-1; no reliable D call. The CDR3 is 15 amino acids. Germline V gives CDR1 SGHNT, CDR2 YYREEE (reference sequence). The V gene lost 2 bases and the J gene lost 1 base, with 10 bases spanning the gap. The CDR3 spells CASSLPGISYNEQFF. The CDR3 DNA is TGTGCCAGCAGCTTACCAGGTATTTCCTACAATGAGCAGTTCTTC.

This rearrangement joins TRBV24-1 to TRBJ1-3; no definite D call. The CDR3 runs 15 residues. V lost 4 bases to trimming and J lost 0 bases, with 9 bases between them. Germline V gene sequence: CDR1 KGHDR, CDR2 SFDVKD. The DNA of the CDR3 is TGTGCCACCAGTGACGGTCGGTCCTCTGGAAACACCATATATTTT. It codes for CATSDGRSSGNTIYF.

V usage is TRBV9 and J usage is TRBJ2-1, with 7 bases lining up with TRBD1. Trimming at V came to 4 bases and at J to 10 bases, leaving 8 bases not matched to a gene. Per the germline V gene, CDR1 is SGDLS and CDR2 is YYNGEE. The length of the CDR3 is 13 residues. DNA for the CDR3: TGTGCCAGCAGCACCGAGGAGGACAGGGAGCAGTTCTTC. It yields the protein CASSTEEDREQFF.

The V call is TRBV5-5, the J call TRBJ2-7; weak D call: TRBD2 (5 bases). Per germline, CDR1 SGHKS and CDR2 YYEKEE (reference sequence). The germline V and J ends were trimmed by 1 base and 0 bases, with 14 bases remaining between them. The CDR3 is 16 amino acids. DNA for the CDR3: TGTGCCAGCAGCTTGTGGCACAGCGGAAGCTCCTACGAGCAGTACTTC. Translation: CASSLWHSGSSYEQYF.

There are a few counts of this clone. The V call is TRBV24-1, the J call TRBJ2-1; TRBD2 agrees at 9 bases. The V gene end was trimmed by 4 bases and the J gene end by 1 base; junction bases not matched to a gene: 13. The germline V gene has CDR1 KGHDR and CDR2 SFDVKD. The CDR3 runs to 19 residues. CDR3 region: CATSDRKGAGGKSYNEQFF. CDR3 bases: TGTGCCACCAGTGACCGCAAAGGCGCGGGAGGGAAATCCTACAATGAGCAGTTCTTC.

The CDR3 loop reads CASRGGGSNQPQHF. The CDR3 DNA reads as TGTGCCAGCAGAGGGGGTGGGAGCAATCAGCCCCAGCATTTT. The rearrangement links TRBV28 to TRBJ1-5, with D perhaps matching TRBD1 (6 bases). The CDR3 loop spans 14 amino acids. V was clipped by 6 bases and J by 1 base, with 10 bases between them. CDR1 and CDR2 (germline): MDHEN, SYDVKM.

The rearrangement links TRBV7-2 to TRBJ2-1; 9 nucleotides match TRBD2. The CDR3 has 14 amino acids. CDR1 is SGHTA and CDR2 is FQGNSA in the germline V gene. J lost 14 bases, V lost 1 base, and 9 bases had no gene match. The CDR3 sequence: CASSLVTSGGSEFF. The CDR3 nucleotides are TGTGCCAGCAGCTTAGTGACTAGCGGAGGGTCAGAGTTCTTC.

CDR3 protein: CASSPVNIQGSGANVLTF. In DNA, the CDR3 is TGTGCCAGCTCACCAGTTAATATTCAGGGCTCTGGGGCCAACGTCCTGACTTTC. This chain joins TRBV18 and TRBJ2-6; D perhaps matches TRBD1 (5 bases). Trimming cost V 2 bases and J 0 bases, with 14 bases left between them. The germline CDR1 and CDR2 sequences are KGHSH and LQKENI. This CDR3 is built from 18 residues.

This chain links TRBV14 with TRBJ2-7; D is ambiguous. The CDR3 consists of 15 residues. Per the germline V gene, CDR1 is SGHDN and CDR2 is FVKESK. Trimming left V 5 bases short and J 0 bases short, with 14 bases between. CDR3 residues: CASSSRLSSSYEQYF. The DNA of the CDR3 is TGTGCCAGCAGCTCCAGGCTTTCGAGCTCCTACGAGCAGTACTTC. Looking up the rest from reference TRBV14 and TRBJ2-7 gives the full variable domain: EAGVTQFPSHSVIEKGQTVTLRCDPISGHDNLYWYRRVMGKEIKFLLHFVKESKQDESGMPNNRFLAERTGGTYSTLKVQPAELEDSGVYFCASSSRLSSSYEQYFGPGTRLTVT.

Worth noting for this clone: Other DNA sequences in the same sample also yield this CDR3. The V and J genes are TRBV28 and TRBJ1-2; 10 bases agree with TRBD1. Looked up from germline, CDR1 is MDHEN and CDR2 is SYDVKM. After removal of 5 bases from V and 2 bases from J, the junction contained 2 bases not matched to a gene. This CDR3 spans 14 amino acids. The CDR3 is CASSLGQGNYGYTF. For the CDR3, the DNA is TGTGCCAGCAGTCTGGGACAGGGGAACTATGGCTACACCTTC.

This clone was picked up a small number of times. The chain is built from TRBV2 and TRBJ2-5, with 8 nucleotides matching TRBD1. This CDR3 region has 13 residues. Germline lookup yields CDR1 SNHLY and CDR2 FYNNEI. The V and J ends lost 6 bases and 5 bases, in that order; junction bases with no gene match: 5. CDR3 protein: CASRVTGEETQYF. The CDR3 nucleotides are TGTGCCAGCAGAGTGACAGGGGAGGAGACCCAGTACTTC.

Only one count was recorded for this clone. The chain has TRBV7-9 and TRBJ2-3; 13 bases line up with TRBD2. The length of the CDR3 is 16 residues. V was clipped by 3 bases and J by 8 bases; unmatched bases: 8. The germline V gene encodes CDR1 SEHNR and CDR2 FQNEAQ (reference sequence). The chain's CDR3 is CASSLGTSGVGGTQYF. The CDR3 DNA is TGTGCCAGCAGCTTGGGGACTAGCGGGGTAGGCGGTACGCAGTATTTT.

In this sample, this clone turned up once. This chain uses TRBV6-5 with TRBJ2-7; maybe TRBD1 (5 bases). V lost 11 bases and J 3 bases, leaving 20 bases between the germline ends. This CDR3 is built from 14 residues. Looked up from germline, CDR1 is MNHEY and CDR2 is SVGAGI. The CDR3: CASRQGRAYYEQYF. CDR3 bases: TGTGCCTCCAGGCAGGGCAGGGCTTACTACGAGCAGTACTTC.

The rearrangement uses TRBV14 and TRBJ2-7; D is uncertain. V was shortened by 4 bases and J by 3 bases, with 13 bases between the two germline ends. Germline CDR1 is SGHDN and CDR2 is FVKESK. CDR3 length: 14 amino acids. CDR3 residues: CASSPTLPGYEQYF. The DNA for the CDR3 is TGTGCCAGCAGCCCAACTTTGCCTGGCTACGAGCAGTACTTC.

There are many counts of this clone. This chain uses TRBV29-1 with TRBJ1-1; maybe TRBD1 (5 bases). Germline values: CDR1 SQVTM, CDR2 ANQGSEA. The CDR3 covers 15 residues. V lost 7 bases to trimming and J lost 6 bases, with 24 bases between them. CDR3 nucleotide sequence: TGCAGCGCCGTAGACACGGGCAGGGTCAAGGCTGAAGCTTTCTTT. Protein sequence: CSAVDTGRVKAEAFF.

This clone was detected a few times. V is TRBV7-2 and J is TRBJ2-7, with TRBD2 identical over 10 bases. CDR1 SGHTA and CDR2 FQGNSA come from the germline V gene. The V segment lost 5 bases and the J segment 4 bases; nucleotides outside the gene matches: 8. This CDR3 spans 15 amino acids. The CDR3 DNA is TGTGCCAGCAGCCTTGGACTAGCGGTCGTGTACGAGCAGTACTTC. Encoded protein: CASSLGLAVVYEQYF.